Below, one T cell receptor (beta chain) is given with its context. What it binds is not known. Trimming removed 5 bases from V and 0 bases from J, with 19 bases in between. The germline V gene has CDR1 SGHVS and CDR2 FQNEAQ. The CDR3 sequence is 18 residues long. The source of the sample is a study of shared clonotypes between healthy human individuals. About the study: The cohort comprised a couple of women and a few men. Their ages spanned 18 to 49 years.

Naive CD45RA+ and memory CD45RA-negative subsets were split from CD4+ cells. Libraries were prepared by immunoSEQ multiplex PCR; TCRdb keeps only in-frame clonotypes and omits some of them. The table records millions of clones, 95% of them present only once. Study-level findings and limits: Only blood was sampled; tissue repertoires likely differ. Against clonotypes common to all four donors, non-shared ones had lower generation probabilities.

The rearrangement uses TRBV7-8 and TRBJ1-4; TRBD1 is a possible D gene (6 bases). This sequence was found in a man aged 18 to 29 in good health. Sequencing was done on a sample of naive CD4+ T cells sorted from blood. Subset of the sample: CD45RA+ positively selected. In DNA form, the CDR3 reads TGTGCCAGCAGCCTAATGGACAGCCTAGGGGCAACTAATGAAAAACTGTTTTTT. This translates into CASSLMDSLGATNEKLFF.